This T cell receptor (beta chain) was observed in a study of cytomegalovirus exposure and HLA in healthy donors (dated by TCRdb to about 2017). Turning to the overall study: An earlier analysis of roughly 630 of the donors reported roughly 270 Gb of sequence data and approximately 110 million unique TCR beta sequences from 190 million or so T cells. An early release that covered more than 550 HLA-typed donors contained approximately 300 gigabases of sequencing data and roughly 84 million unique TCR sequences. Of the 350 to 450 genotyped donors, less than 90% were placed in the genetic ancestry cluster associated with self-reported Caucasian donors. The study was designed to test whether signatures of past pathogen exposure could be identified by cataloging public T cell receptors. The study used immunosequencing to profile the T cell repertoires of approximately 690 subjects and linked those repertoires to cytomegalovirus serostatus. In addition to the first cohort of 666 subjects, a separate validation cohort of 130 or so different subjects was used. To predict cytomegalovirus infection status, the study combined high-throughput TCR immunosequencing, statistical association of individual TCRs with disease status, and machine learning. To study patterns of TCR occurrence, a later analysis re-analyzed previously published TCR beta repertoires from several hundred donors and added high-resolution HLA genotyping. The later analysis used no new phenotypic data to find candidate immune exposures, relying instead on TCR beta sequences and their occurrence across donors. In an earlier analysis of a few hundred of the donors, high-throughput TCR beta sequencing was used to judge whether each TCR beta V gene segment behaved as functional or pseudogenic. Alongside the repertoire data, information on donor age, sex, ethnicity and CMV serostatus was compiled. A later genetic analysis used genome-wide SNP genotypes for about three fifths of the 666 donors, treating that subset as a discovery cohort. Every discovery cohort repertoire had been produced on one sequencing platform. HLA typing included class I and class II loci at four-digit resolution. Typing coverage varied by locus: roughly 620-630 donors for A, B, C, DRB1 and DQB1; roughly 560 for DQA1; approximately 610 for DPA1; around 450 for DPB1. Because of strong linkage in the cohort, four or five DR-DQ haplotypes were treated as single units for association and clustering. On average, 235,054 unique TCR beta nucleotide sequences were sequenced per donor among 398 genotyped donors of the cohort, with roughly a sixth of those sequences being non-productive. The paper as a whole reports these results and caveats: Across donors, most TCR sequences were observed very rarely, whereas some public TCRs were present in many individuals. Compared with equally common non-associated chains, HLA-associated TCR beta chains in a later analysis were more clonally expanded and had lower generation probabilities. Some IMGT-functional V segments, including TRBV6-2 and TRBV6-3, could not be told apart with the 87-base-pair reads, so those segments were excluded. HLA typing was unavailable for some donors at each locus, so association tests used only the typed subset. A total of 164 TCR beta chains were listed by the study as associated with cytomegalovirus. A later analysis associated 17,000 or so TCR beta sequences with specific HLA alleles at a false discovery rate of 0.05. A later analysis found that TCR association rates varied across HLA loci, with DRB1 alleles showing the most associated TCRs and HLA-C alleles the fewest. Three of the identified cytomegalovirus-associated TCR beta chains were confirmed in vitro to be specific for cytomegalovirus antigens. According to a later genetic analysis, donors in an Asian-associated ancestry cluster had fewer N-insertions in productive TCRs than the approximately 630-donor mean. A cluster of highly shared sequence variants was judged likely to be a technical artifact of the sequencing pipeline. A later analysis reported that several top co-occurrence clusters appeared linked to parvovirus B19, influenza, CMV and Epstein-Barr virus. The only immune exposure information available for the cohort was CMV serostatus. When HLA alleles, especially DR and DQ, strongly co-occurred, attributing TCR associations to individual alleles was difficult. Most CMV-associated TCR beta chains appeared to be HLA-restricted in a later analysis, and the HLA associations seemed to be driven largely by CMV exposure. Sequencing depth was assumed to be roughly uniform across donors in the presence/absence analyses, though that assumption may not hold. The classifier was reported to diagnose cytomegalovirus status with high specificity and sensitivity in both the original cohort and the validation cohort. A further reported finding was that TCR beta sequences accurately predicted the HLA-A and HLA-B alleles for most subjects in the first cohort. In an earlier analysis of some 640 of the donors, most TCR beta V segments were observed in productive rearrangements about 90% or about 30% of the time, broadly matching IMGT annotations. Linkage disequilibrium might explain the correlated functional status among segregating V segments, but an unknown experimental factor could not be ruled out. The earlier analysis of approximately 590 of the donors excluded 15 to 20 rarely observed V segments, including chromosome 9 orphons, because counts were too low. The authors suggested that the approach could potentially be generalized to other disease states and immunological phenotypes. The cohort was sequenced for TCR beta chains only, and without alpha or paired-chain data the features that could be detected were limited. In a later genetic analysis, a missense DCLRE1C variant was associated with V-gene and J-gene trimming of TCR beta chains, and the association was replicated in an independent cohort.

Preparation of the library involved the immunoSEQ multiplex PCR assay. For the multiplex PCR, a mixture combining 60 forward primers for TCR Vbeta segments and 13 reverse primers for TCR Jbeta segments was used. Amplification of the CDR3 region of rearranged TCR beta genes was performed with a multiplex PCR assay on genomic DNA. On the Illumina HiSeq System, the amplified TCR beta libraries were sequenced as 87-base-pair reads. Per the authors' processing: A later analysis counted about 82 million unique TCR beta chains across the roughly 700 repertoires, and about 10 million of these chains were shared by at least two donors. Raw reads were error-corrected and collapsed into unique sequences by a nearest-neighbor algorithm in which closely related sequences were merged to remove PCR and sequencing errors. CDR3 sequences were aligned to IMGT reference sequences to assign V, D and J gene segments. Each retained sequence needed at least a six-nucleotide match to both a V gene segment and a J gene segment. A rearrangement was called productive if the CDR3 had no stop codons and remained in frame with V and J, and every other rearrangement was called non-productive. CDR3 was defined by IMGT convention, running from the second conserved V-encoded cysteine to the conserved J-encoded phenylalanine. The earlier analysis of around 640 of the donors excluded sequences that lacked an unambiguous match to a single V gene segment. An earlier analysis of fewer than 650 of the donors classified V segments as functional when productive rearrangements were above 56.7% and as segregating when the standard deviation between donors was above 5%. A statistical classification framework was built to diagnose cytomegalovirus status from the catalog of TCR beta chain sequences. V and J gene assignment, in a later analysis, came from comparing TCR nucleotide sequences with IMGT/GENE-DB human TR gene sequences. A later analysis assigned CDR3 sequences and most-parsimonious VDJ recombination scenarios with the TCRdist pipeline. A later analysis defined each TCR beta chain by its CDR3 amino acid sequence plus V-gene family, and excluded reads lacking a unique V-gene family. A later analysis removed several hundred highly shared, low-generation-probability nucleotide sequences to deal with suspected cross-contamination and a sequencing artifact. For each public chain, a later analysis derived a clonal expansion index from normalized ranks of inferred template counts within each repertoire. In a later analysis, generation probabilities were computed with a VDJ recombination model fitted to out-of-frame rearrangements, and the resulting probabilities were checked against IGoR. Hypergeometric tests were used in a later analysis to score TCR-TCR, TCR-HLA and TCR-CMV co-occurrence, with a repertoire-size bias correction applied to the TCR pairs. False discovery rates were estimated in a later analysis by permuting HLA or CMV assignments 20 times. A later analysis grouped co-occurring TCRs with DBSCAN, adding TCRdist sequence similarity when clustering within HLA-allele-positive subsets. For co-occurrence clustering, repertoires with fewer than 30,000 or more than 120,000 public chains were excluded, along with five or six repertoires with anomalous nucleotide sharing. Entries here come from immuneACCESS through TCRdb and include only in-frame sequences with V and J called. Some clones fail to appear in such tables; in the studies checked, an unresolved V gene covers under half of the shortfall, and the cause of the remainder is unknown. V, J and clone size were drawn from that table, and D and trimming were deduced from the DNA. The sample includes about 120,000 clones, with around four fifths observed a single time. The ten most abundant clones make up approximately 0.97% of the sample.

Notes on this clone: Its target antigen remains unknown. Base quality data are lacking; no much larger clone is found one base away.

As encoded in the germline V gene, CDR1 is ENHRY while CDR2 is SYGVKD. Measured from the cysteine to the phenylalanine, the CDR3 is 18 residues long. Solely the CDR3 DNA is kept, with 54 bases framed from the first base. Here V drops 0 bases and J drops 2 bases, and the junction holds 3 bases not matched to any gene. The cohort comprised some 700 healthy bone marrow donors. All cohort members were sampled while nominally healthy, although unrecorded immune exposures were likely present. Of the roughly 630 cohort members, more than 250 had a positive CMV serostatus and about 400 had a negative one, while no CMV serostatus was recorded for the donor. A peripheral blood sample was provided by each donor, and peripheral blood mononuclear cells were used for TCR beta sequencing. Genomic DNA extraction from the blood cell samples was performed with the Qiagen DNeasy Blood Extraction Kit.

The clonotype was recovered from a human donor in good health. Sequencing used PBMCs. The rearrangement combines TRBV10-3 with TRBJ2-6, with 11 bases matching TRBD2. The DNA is TGTGCCATCAGTGAGTCTAGCGGGGGGGCCGCTGGGGCCAACGTCCTGACTTTC. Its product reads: CAISESSGGAAGANVLTF.